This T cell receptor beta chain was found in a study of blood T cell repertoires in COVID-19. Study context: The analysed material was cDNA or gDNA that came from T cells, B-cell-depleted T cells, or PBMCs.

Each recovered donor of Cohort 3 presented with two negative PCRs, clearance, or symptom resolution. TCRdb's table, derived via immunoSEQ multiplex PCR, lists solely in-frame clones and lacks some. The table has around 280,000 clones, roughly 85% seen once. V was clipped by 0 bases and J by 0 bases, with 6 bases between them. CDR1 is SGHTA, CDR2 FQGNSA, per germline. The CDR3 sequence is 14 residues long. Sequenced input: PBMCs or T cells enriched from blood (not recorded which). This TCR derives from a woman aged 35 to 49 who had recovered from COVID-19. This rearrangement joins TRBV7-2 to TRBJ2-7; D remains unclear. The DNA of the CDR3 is TGTGCCAGCAGCTTAGCCGCAGGCTCCTACGAGCAGTACTTC. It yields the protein CASSLAAGSYEQYF.